This TCR beta chain appears in the sequencing data of a study of low-dose radiotherapy and immunotherapy resistance in tumors. About the research overall: Every two weeks, cyclophosphamide 200 mg/m2 was infused one day before radiation plus immunotherapy. Patients were on oral aspirin 300 mg taken daily for four cycles from cycle 1 day 1.

This clonotype was seen at least ten times. The time point: before trial treatment. Gene-specific TRAV and TRBV primers were used for first-strand cDNA, covering alpha and beta chains. TCR amplification involved 20 to 25 PCR cycles with a constant-region primer and V-primer adapter. In vitro transcription amplified the mRNA that had been isolated. TCRdb independently ran MiXCR on the reads; one entry per CDR3 protein. The table lists around 90,000 distinct CDR3 sequences, approximately 19% of them singletons, with about 5.5% in the top ten. The CDR3 loop spans 13 amino acids. Trimming shortened V by 4 bases and J by 4 bases, and 13 bases separated the two germline ends. Germline V gene sequence: CDR1 SQVTM, CDR2 ANQGSEA.

Sequences were derived from PBMCs, sampled before treatment. This chain links TRBV29-1 with TRBJ1-1; no clear D gene. The TCR originated in a male donor with prostate cancer. CDR3 amino acids: CSVGSEVSTEAFF. DNA for the CDR3: TGCAGCGTTGGGTCCGAGGTTTCCACTGAAGCTTTCTTT.